This TCR beta chain was identified during a study of T cells in Graves' hyperthyroidism and ophthalmopathy. The CDR3 regions of TCR beta were amplified from RNA transcripts. Researchers ran a first-round RT-PCR on the TCR CDR3 using the HTBI primer set. TCRdb redid the calling of the multiplex PCR reads with MiXCR, one entry per CDR3 protein. Among about 610,000 distinct CDR3 sequences listed, around 15% were seen once. Patients were excluded because of uncontrolled infection, other autoimmune disease, pregnancy or lactation. The sample holds many counts of this clonotype. CDR1 is ENHRY, CDR2 SYGVKD, per germline. The length of the CDR3 is 15 residues. V shed 0 bases, J shed 7 bases, and the junction held 8 bases outside the gene matches.

The sample taken for sequencing was blood. The sequence was obtained from a woman between 40 and 50 years old with Graves' ophthalmopathy. The chain is built from TRBV10-3 and TRBJ2-7; 8 positions agree with TRBD2. CDR3: CAISESSGGDLEQYF. CDR3 in DNA: TGTGCCATCAGTGAGTCCAGCGGGGGTGATTTGGAGCAGTACTTC.